This is a list of T cell receptor beta chains from one sample in a study of human thymus T cells. Profiled with immunoSEQ multiplex PCR; TCRdb holds only in-frame clones, not every one. The sample yields just over 45,000 clones, 95% seen once. The specimen sequenced was blood. These receptors were taken from a girl less than two years old with a congenital heart defect but otherwise immunologically healthy. The CDR3 runs from the conserved cysteine through the conserved F or W. Each record gives: V gene, clone size, CDR3 protein. Some rows mark clone size as missing; the rest say once, few, many or name a class of expanded clone.

V gene: TRBV11-1
clone size: -
CDR3 protein: CASSLGYTGDEQYF

V gene: TRBV30
clone size: -
CDR3 protein: CAWSAGGGPNYGYTF

V gene: TRBV5-1
clone size: once
CDR3 protein: CASSLISGTGKEFF

V gene: TRBV11-2
clone size: -
CDR3 protein: CASSLDRKGSTDTQYF

V gene: TRBV27
clone size: -
CDR3 protein: CASSLGGVSSYEQYF

V gene: TRBV7-6
clone size: -
CDR3 protein: CASSLDRGPYEQYF

V gene: TRBV7-9
clone size: -
CDR3 protein: CASSPTSGFSYEQYF

V gene: TRBV6-6
clone size: -
CDR3 protein: CASSYGDRSTDTQYF

V gene: TRBV15
clone size: -
CDR3 protein: CATSRDLVRERGTDTQYF

V gene: TRBV19
clone size: -
CDR3 protein: CASSFSENTEAFF

V gene: TRBV18
clone size: -
CDR3 protein: CASSPAIEQYF

V gene: TRBV6-5
clone size: -
CDR3 protein: CASGENTEAFF

V gene: TRBV7-6
clone size: -
CDR3 protein: CASSLGWGKDTQYF

V gene: TRBV12-5
clone size: -
CDR3 protein: CASGLGGRAYEQFF

V gene: TRBV30
clone size: -
CDR3 protein: CAWSSGTSYEQYF

V gene: TRBV7-3
clone size: -
CDR3 protein: CASSPGTGVSDTQYF

V gene: TRBV25-1
clone size: -
CDR3 protein: CASSESEGTGSETQYF

V gene: TRBV27
clone size: -
CDR3 protein: CASTIQGLPEFF

V gene: TRBV27
clone size: -
CDR3 protein: CASSSNRDSSNQPQHF

V gene: TRBV20-1
clone size: -
CDR3 protein: CSAWWETQYF

V gene: TRBV19
clone size: -
CDR3 protein: CASSKLAGVYYEQYF

V gene: TRBV7-2
clone size: -
CDR3 protein: CASSSLEKTAEQYF

V gene: TRBV4-1
clone size: -
CDR3 protein: CASSQAGSYEQYF

V gene: TRBV5-1
clone size: -
CDR3 protein: CASSFSGRAYEQYF

V gene: TRBV5-6
clone size: -
CDR3 protein: CASSLAGTPYNEQFF

V gene: TRBV4-1
clone size: -
CDR3 protein: CASSQDRSYNEQFF

V gene: TRBV10-3
clone size: -
CDR3 protein: CAISASYGGQTGEKLFF

V gene: TRBV28
clone size: -
CDR3 protein: CAIGEGRLPYEQYF

V gene: TRBV18
clone size: -
CDR3 protein: CASSPLSNEQFF

V gene: TRBV5-5
clone size: -
CDR3 protein: CASSLGVLGNQPQHF

V gene: TRBV6-1
clone size: -
CDR3 protein: CASTRAEQETQYF

V gene: TRBV7-2
clone size: -
CDR3 protein: CASSLSATSGRSNEQFF

V gene: TRBV27
clone size: -
CDR3 protein: CASSLRLADKAKNIQYF

V gene: TRBV10-2
clone size: once
CDR3 protein: CASSGREGYEQYF

V gene: TRBV7-2
clone size: -
CDR3 protein: CASSRAGTASQETQYF

V gene: TRBV13
clone size: -
CDR3 protein: CASSKVWRTEAFF

V gene: TRBV10-3
clone size: once
CDR3 protein: CAIRKAGGETQYF

V gene: TRBV29-1
clone size: -
CDR3 protein: CSVRSLSYEQYF

V gene: TRBV7-2
clone size: once
CDR3 protein: CASSPRGAEVNEQFF

V gene: TRBV28
clone size: -
CDR3 protein: CASSSSGLGGGYTF

V gene: TRBV21-1
clone size: -
CDR3 protein: CASSRPGQGAGYTF

V gene: TRBV6-5
clone size: -
CDR3 protein: CASGLAAWAGELFF

V gene: TRBV7-8
clone size: -
CDR3 protein: CASSPRGPRGVTGELFF

V gene: TRBV2
clone size: -
CDR3 protein: CASSGVRKNYEQYF

V gene: TRBV11-2
clone size: -
CDR3 protein: CASSLVRARGGELFF